This TCR beta chain originates from a study of blood T cell repertoires in COVID-19. The data were produced by immunoSEQ multiplex PCR, yet TCRdb's version contains in-frame clones alone and is incomplete. The sample holds a few hundred thousand clones; around 86% are singletons and the top ten take roughly 1.6%. The ends lost 0 bases at V and 4 bases at J; junction bases unmatched: 6. This CDR3 has 15 amino acids. The V gene's germline CDR1 is SGHNT and CDR2 YYREEE (reference sequence). The TCR originated in a woman aged 45-65 years with acute or convalescent COVID-19. Sequenced input: peripheral blood. This chain connects TRBV5-4 to TRBJ2-5, with 7 bases matching TRBD1. CDR3 in amino acids: CASSLALQGRETQYF. The CDR3, as DNA: TGTGCCAGCAGCTTGGCCTTACAGGGGAGAGAGACCCAGTACTTC.